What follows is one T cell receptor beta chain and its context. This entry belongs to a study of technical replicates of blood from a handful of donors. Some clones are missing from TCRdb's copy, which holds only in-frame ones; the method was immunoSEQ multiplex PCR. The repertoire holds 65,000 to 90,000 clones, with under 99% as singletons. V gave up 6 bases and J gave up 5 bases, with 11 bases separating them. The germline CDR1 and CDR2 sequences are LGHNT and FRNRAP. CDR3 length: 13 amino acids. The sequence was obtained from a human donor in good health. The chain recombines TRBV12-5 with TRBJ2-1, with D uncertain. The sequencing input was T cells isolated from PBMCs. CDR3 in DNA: TGTGCTAGTGGCCCCCCGTCGGACAATGAGCAGTTCTTC. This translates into CASGPPSDNEQFF.